The 25 T cell receptor beta chains below all came from one sample that was sequenced in a study of T cells in women clearing cervical HPV infection. Profiled with immunoSEQ multiplex PCR; TCRdb holds only in-frame clones, not every one. The sample data list approximately 34,000 clones. The specimen sequenced was blood buffy coat. Source of these receptors: a woman between 18 and 69 years old with a cervical HPV16 infection that either progressed to CIN3+ or cleared (not recorded which).

With regard to this clone: The CDR3 goes on 3 residues after the read ends, and that part is filled in from the germline J gene. The V and J genes are TRBV6-2 or TRBV6-3 and TRBJ2-5, with a possible D match to TRBD2 (6 bases). V lost 2 bases and J 6 bases, leaving 13 bases between the germline ends. The CDR3 contains 14 residues. CDR1 and CDR2 from the germline V gene are MNHEY and SVGEGT. CDR3 loop: CASSYGGDQQTQYF. CDR3 DNA (partial): TGTGCCAGCAGTTACGGAGGGGATCAGCAGACC.

Notes on this clone: The CDR3 end is not reached by the read, which stops 3 residues before it; the germline J gene fills it in. This chain uses TRBV7-8 with TRBJ2-1; TRBD1 agrees at 8 bases. Trimming cost V 0 bases and J 7 bases; bases outside gene matches: 5. The V gene's germline CDR1 is SGHVS and CDR2 FQNEAQ. The CDR3 is made up of 15 amino acids. The CDR3: CASSLARTGHNEQFF. CDR3 DNA (partial): TGTGCCAGCAGCTTAGCGAGGACAGGGCATAATGAG.

Comment on this clone: Read sequence stops 3 residues before the CDR3 end, and the germline J gene provides the missing end. The chain carries TRBV2 and TRBJ2-7; 9 nucleotides agree with TRBD2. The CDR3 is made up of 15 amino acids. V dropped 2 bases and J dropped 2; count of bases not matched to a gene: 4. Germline V gene data show CDR1 as SNHLY and CDR2 as FYNNEI. CDR3: CASSEWTSETYEQYF. The sequenced CDR3 bases are TGTGCCAGCAGTGAATGGACTAGCGAGACCTACGAG.

About this clone itself: The observed sequence ends 3 residues before the CDR3 terminus, with the missing tail filled in from the germline J gene. The V and J genes are TRBV5-1 and TRBJ1-1; D possibly corresponds to TRBD1 (6 bases). This CDR3 region has 13 residues. The V and J ends lost 5 bases and 1 base respectively, with 9 bases between them. Germline V gives CDR1 SGHRS, CDR2 YFSETQ. CDR3 amino acids: CASSPTGNTEAFF. The CDR3 DNA, read in part, is TGCGCCAGCAGTCCGACAGGGAACACTGAA. The full variable domain, rest sourced from reference TRBV5-1 and TRBJ1-1, is KAGVTQTPRYLIKTRGQQVTLSCSPISGHRSVSWYQQTPGQGLQFLFEYFSETQRNKGNFPGRFSGRQFSNSRSEMNVSTLELGDSALYLCASSPTGNTEAFFGQGTRLTVV.

Points on this clone: The read ends 3 residues early relative to the CDR3; the germline J gene fills the gap. The rearrangement uses TRBV7-6 and TRBJ2-3; tentatively, D is TRBD2 (5 bases). The CDR3 runs to 15 residues. CDR1 is SGHVS and CDR2 is FNYEAQ in the germline V gene. The CDR3 reads CASSLAHSVQETQYF. The part of the CDR3 DNA that was read is TGTGCCAGCAGCTTAGCGCATAGCGTTCAAGAGACG.

In the case of this clone: The read ends 3 residues before the CDR3 terminus; that terminus is restored from the germline J gene. Other DNA variants within this sample encode the same CDR3. This chain links TRBV11-3 with TRBJ2-1; 11 bases match TRBD2. The V segment lost 6 bases and the J segment 4 bases; nucleotides outside the gene matches: 5. There are 15 residues in the CDR3. Germline CDR1 and CDR2: SGHNT and YENEEA. The CDR3 DNA, read in part, is TGTGCCAGCAGTTTGACTAGCGGGGATTACAATGAG. It is translated as CASSLTSGDYNE. The complete CDR3 reads CASSLTSGDYNEQFF. Full variable domain (missing parts from reference TRBV11-3 and TRBJ2-1): EAGVVQSPRYKIIEKKQPVAFWCNPISGHNTLYWYLQNLGQGPELLIRYENEEAVDDSQLPKDRFSAERLKGVDSTLKIQPAELGDSAVYLCASSLTSGDYNEQFFGPGTRLTVL.

A remark on this clone: The read terminates 3 residues ahead of where the CDR3 ends, so the germline J gene completes it. The V call is TRBV20-1, the J call TRBJ2-5, with a possible D match to TRBD1 (6 bases). Germline V gene data show CDR1 as DFQATT and CDR2 as SNEGSKA (reference sequence). This CDR3 has 12 amino acids. V was shortened by 5 bases and J by 3 bases, with 10 bases between the two germline ends. Here the CDR3 reads CSADRQEETQYF. The covered CDR3 bases are TGCAGTGCTGATCGACAGGAAGAGACC.

About this clone: The read ends 3 residues before the CDR3 terminus; that terminus is restored from the germline J gene. The chain joins TRBV7-9 to TRBJ1-2; 9 bases match TRBD1. CDR3 size: 12 residues. The germline V gene encodes CDR1 SEHNR and CDR2 FQNEAQ (reference sequence). This CDR3 reads CASSLEGQGYTF. The DNA read from the CDR3 is TGTGCCAGCAGCTTAGAGGGACAGGGT.

About this clone itself: Read sequence stops 3 residues before the CDR3 end, and the germline J gene provides the missing end. The rearrangement joins TRBV29-1 to TRBJ1-2; 8 positions match TRBD1. V lost 4 bases to trimming and J lost 4 bases; unmatched junction nucleotides: 8. Germline CDR1 reads SQVTM; CDR2 reads ANQGSEA. The CDR3 spans 14 residues. The sequenced part of the CDR3 DNA is TGCAGCGTTGGGGGGACAGGCACTGCCTATGGC. Its protein product is CSVGGTGTAYG. The CDR3 as a whole reads CSVGGTGTAYGYTF.

In regard to this clone: The read falls 3 residues short of the CDR3 end, and the missing part is taken from the germline J gene. This sequence joins TRBV7-2 and TRBJ2-1; a weak D match, TRBD1 (5 bases). Germline lookup yields CDR1 SGHTA and CDR2 FQGNSA. The CDR3 extends over 15 amino acids. Trimming pared 3 bases from V and 0 bases from J, leaving 9 bases between. CDR3 loop: CASSFDSRSYNEQFF. CDR3 bases read: TGTGCCAGCAGCTTCGACAGCCGCTCCTACAATGAG.

Comments on this clone: The CDR3 extends 3 residues past the end of the read, so its final part is completed from the germline J gene. The rearrangement links TRBV5-6 to TRBJ2-4, with TRBD2 matching 8 bases. The germline gives CDR1 SGHDT, CDR2 YYEEEE. CDR3 size: 13 residues. V lost 9 bases and J lost 5; bases outside the gene matches: 7. This chain's CDR3 is CATGGAGENIQYF. CDR3 bases read: TGTGCCACCGGGGGGGCAGGGGAAAACATT.

As regards this clone: The read stops 3 residues short of the end of the CDR3; the missing end is completed from the germline J gene. The chain has TRBV20-1 and TRBJ2-3; D uncertain. The CDR3 loop spans 14 amino acids. The germline gives CDR1 DFQATT, CDR2 SNEGSKA (reference sequence). With 1 base removed from V and 4 bases from J, the gap between germline ends came to 12 bases. The part of the CDR3 DNA that was read is TGCAGTGCTAGAGTTGTAGTAATGGCAGATACG. Translated, it gives CSARVVVMADT. In full, the CDR3 reads CSARVVVMADTQYF.

As regards this clone: The sequenced fragment ends 3 residues before the CDR3 boundary, so the rest is inferred from the germline J gene. The rearrangement links TRBV11-1 to TRBJ2-3; the D is unclear. Looked up from germline, CDR1 is SGHAT and CDR2 is FQDESV (reference sequence). Trimming shortened V by 7 bases and J by 6 bases, and 11 bases separated the two germline ends. This CDR3 comprises 12 residues. CDR3 bases read: TGTGCCAGCACCGCACTGAAGGATACG. Residues: CASTALKDT. The full CDR3 protein reads CASTALKDTQYF.

Concerning this clone: Coverage ceases 3 residues before the CDR3 finishes, and the germline J gene fills in the end. V and J are TRBV19 and TRBJ2-1; the D gene is possibly TRBD2 (6 bases). Germline values: CDR1 LNHDA, CDR2 SQIVND (reference sequence). CDR3 length equals 13 residues. Trimming left V 7 bases short and J 4 bases short, with 11 bases between. CDR3 DNA, as far as it was read: TGTGCCAGTACCTACGGGGGATACAATGAG. Its translation: CASTYGGYNE. The CDR3 reads in full as CASTYGGYNEQFF.

CDR3 bases read: TGTGCCAGTAGTATGGCAGGGGGAGAGACG. Its translation: CASSMAGGET. The entire CDR3 protein reads CASSMAGGETQYF. The chain carries TRBV19 and TRBJ2-3; TRBD1 aligns across 7 bases. The read falls 3 residues short of the CDR3 end, and the missing part is taken from the germline J gene. Germline loops: CDR1 LNHDA, CDR2 SQIVND (reference sequence). The CDR3 sequence is 13 residues long.

A word on this clone: The CDR3 end falls 3 residues outside the read, so it is completed with the germline J gene. This rearrangement joins TRBV6-1 to TRBJ2-3, with a tentative D call TRBD2 (7 bases). Germline V gene lookup returns CDR1 MNHNS and CDR2 SASEGT. The CDR3 sequence is 14 residues long. The V and J ends lost 4 bases and 5 bases respectively, with 13 bases between them. Partial CDR3 DNA: TGTGCCAGCAGTGGAGGGGGGGCAATAGATACG. This translates into CASSGGGAIDT. From start to end, the CDR3 is CASSGGGAIDTQYF.

Points on this clone: The read ends 3 residues shy of where the CDR3 ends; the end is completed using the germline J gene. The chain combines TRBV18 with TRBJ2-5; the D gene is possibly TRBD1 (5 bases). The CDR3 is made up of 13 amino acids. The germline V gene has CDR1 KGHSH and CDR2 LQKENI. V was pared by 6 bases and J by 2 bases, with 10 bases between. CDR3 residues: CASSRQQQETQYF. The CDR3 DNA, read in part, is TGTGCCAGCTCCCGACAGCAACAAGAGACC. Using reference TRBV18 and TRBJ2-5 for the parts outside the CDR3, the full variable domain is NAGVMQNPRHLVRRRGQEARLRCSPMKGHSHVYWYRQLPEEGLKFMVYLQKENIIDESGMPKERFSAEFPKEGPSILRIQQVVRGDSAAYFCASSRQQQETQYFGPGTRLLVL.

Comment on this clone: The read ends 3 residues early relative to the CDR3; the germline J gene fills the gap. The gene calls are TRBV18 and TRBJ2-7; 7 nucleotides align to TRBD1. The CDR3 is 13 residues long. The V segment lost 3 bases and the J segment 4 bases; nucleotides outside the gene matches: 3. CDR1 KGHSH and CDR2 LQKENI come from the germline V gene. The CDR3 is CASSPLDRYEQYF. The sequenced CDR3 bases are TGTGCCAGCTCACCTTTGGACAGGTACGAG.

On this clone: The read terminates 3 residues before the CDR3 end, so the remaining end is supplied by the germline J gene. This chain uses TRBV19 with TRBJ1-1, with TRBD1 matching over 7 bases. The CDR3 totals 16 residues. Losses at the gene ends were 7 bases for V and 0 bases for J; bases not matched to a gene: 11. Looked up from germline, CDR1 is LNHDA and CDR2 is SQIVND (reference sequence). CDR3 region: CASTIEGGRMNTEAFF. The sequenced CDR3 bases are TGTGCCAGTACCATTGAAGGGGGCCGCATGAACACTGAA.

As to this clone: The sequenced fragment ends 3 residues before the CDR3 boundary, so the rest is inferred from the germline J gene. V usage is TRBV6-2 or TRBV6-3 and J usage is TRBJ2-1; 9 nucleotides agree with TRBD2. Germline CDR1 and CDR2: MNHEY and SVGEGT. The CDR3 runs to 16 residues. Trimming took 5 bases from V and 5 from J; bases not matched to a gene: 10. CDR3 DNA, as far as it was read: TGTGCCAGCAGTGGGTCTCTAGCGGGGAACGACAATGAG. This encodes CASSGSLAGNDNE. The full CDR3 reads CASSGSLAGNDNEQFF.

As concerns this clone: The CDR3 is cut off 3 residues early in the read; its end comes from the germline J gene. V is TRBV20-1 and J is TRBJ2-3; TRBD2 agrees at 15 bases. The V gene end was trimmed by 4 bases and the J gene end by 5 bases; junction bases not matched to a gene: 4. The CDR3 extends over 15 amino acids. CDR1 DFQATT and CDR2 SNEGSKA come from the germline V gene (reference sequence). CDR3 protein: CSATGTSGGRDTQYF. CDR3 bases read: TGCAGTGCTACCGGGACTAGCGGGGGGAGAGATACG.

As concerns this clone: Coverage ceases 3 residues before the CDR3 finishes, and the germline J gene fills in the end. This rearrangement joins TRBV7-3 to TRBJ1-4, with 8 bases matching TRBD1. Germline V CDR1 and CDR2: SGHTA, FQGTGA. V lost 5 bases and J lost 3; bases outside the gene matches: 5. This CDR3 is built from 15 residues. The CDR3 loop is CASSITGGANEKLFF. The DNA read from the CDR3 is TGTGCCAGCAGCATTACAGGGGGAGCTAATGAAAAA.

In the case of this clone: Read sequence stops 3 residues before the CDR3 end, and the germline J gene provides the missing end. The J gene is TRBJ2-2, the V gene TRBV28, with a possible D match to TRBD1 (5 bases). The CDR3 has 15 amino acids. The V gene lost 3 bases and the J gene lost 6 bases, with 14 bases spanning the gap. The germline gives CDR1 MDHEN, CDR2 SYDVKM. The CDR3 bases that were read are TGTGCCAGCAGTTTTCCCCGACAGCGCGCCGGGGAG. It yields the protein CASSFPRQRAGE. The whole CDR3 protein is CASSFPRQRAGELFF.

Worth noting for this clone: The CDR3 end falls 3 residues outside the read, so it is completed with the germline J gene. This sequence joins TRBV29-1 and TRBJ1-1; D not resolved. The germline V gene has CDR1 SQVTM and CDR2 ANQGSEA. The CDR3 has 12 residues. V was trimmed by 6 bases and J by 5 bases, leaving 13 bases between them. CDR3 in amino acids: CSVQSRGTEAFF. Incomplete CDR3 DNA: TGCAGCGTGCAGAGCCGGGGTACTGAA.

With regard to this clone: Coverage ceases 3 residues before the CDR3 finishes, and the germline J gene fills in the end. The rearrangement joins TRBV7-3 to TRBJ2-1; 10 positions agree with TRBD1. The junction had 4 bases not matched to a gene; V was cut back by 4 bases and J by 7 bases. This CDR3 is built from 14 residues. CDR1 and CDR2 from the germline V gene are SGHTA and FQGTGA. The covered CDR3 bases are TGTGCCAGCAGCTCCCCGGACAGGGGGAATGAG. Translated: CASSSPDRGNE. The complete CDR3 sequence is CASSSPDRGNEQFF. Full variable domain (outside the CDR3, taken from reference TRBV7-3 and TRBJ2-1): GAGVSQTPSNKVTEKGKYVELRCDPISGHTALYWYRQSLGQGPEFLIYFQGTGAADDSGLPNDRFFAVRPEGSVSTLKIQRTERGDSAVYLCASSSPDRGNEQFFGPGTRLTVL.